Listed here are 14 T cell receptor beta chains from one sample, sequenced in a study of blood T cells in healthy people across ages (dated by TCRdb to the mid-2010s). The method behind the library was 5' RACE. Instrument on record: Illumina HiSeq 2500. A second PCR of roughly 6 to 11 cycles was run with a J-beta primer mix and a sample-barcoded 5' primer. The public sequencing data were trimmed at Q25 with fastp and processed into clonotypes with MiXCR by TCRdb, which kept only in-frame beta chains. For every CDR3 protein sequence, its rows merge into one entry that carries the most common genes and DNA. This sample lists about 930,000 distinct CDR3 sequences; 25% to 30% were detected once. The ten largest clones add up to roughly 10% of the sample. Separately, the same data were catalogued under a study of T cells of mothers and their children.

What was sequenced was blood. The receptors here all came from a woman aged 40-49 years in good health.

This clonotype was seen more than once but under ten times. This sequence joins TRBV20-1 and TRBJ2-3; TRBD2 matches at 15 bases. Trimming took 7 bases from V and 1 from J; bases not matched to a gene: 9. Germline CDR1 reads DFQATT; CDR2 reads SNEGSKA (reference sequence). CDR3 length equals 17 residues. The CDR3, as DNA: TGCAGTGTTCCCGGACTAGCGGGGGGGATCGGCACAGATACGCAGTATTTT. It encodes CSVPGLAGGIGTDTQYF.

This sequence joins TRBV6-5 and TRBJ1-4; 11 nucleotides align to TRBD1. Germline assignment: CDR1 MNHEY and CDR2 SVGAGI. CDR3 length equals 15 residues. The V gene end was trimmed by 0 bases and the J gene end by 10 bases; junction bases not matched to a gene: 4. CDR3 amino acids: CASSYSRDRGLKLFF. The CDR3 bases are TGTGCCAGCAGTTACTCCCGGGACAGGGGGTTAAAACTGTTTTTT.

The V call is TRBV7-2, the J call TRBJ2-2; tentative D call: TRBD1 (6 bases). Germline loops: CDR1 SGHTA, CDR2 FQGNSA. V lost 7 bases and J lost 1, with 16 bases in between. The CDR3 has 16 amino acids. The CDR3 reads CASIRAPTGNTGELFF. The CDR3 region has the DNA TGTGCCAGCATCAGGGCACCGACAGGGAACACCGGGGAGCTGTTTTTT.

This clonotype was counted once. This chain uses TRBV9 with TRBJ2-3; either TRBD1 or TRBD2 may fit D (6 bases each). CDR1 and CDR2 from the germline V gene are SGDLS and YYNGEE. The CDR3 is made up of 16 amino acids. With 0 bases removed from V and 3 bases from J, the gap between germline ends came to 14 bases. This chain's CDR3 is CASSVVELGGTDTQYF. The CDR3 DNA sequence: TGTGCCAGCAGCGTAGTAGAACTAGGGGGGACAGATACGCAGTATTTT.

This clonotype was seen only a few times. The rearrangement uses TRBV7-8 and TRBJ1-2, with 8 bases lining up with TRBD1. From germline, CDR1 is SGHVS and CDR2 FQNEAQ. CDR3 size: 14 residues. The V and J ends lost 5 bases and 6 bases, in that order; junction bases with no gene match: 8. CDR3 DNA: TGTGCCAGCAGCCTTCGACAGGGGTGTGATGGCTACACCTTC. It is translated as CASSLRQGCDGYTF.

J is TRBJ2-1 and V is TRBV3-1; D is unclear. This CDR3 has 15 amino acids. The V and J ends lost 0 bases and 6 bases respectively, with 12 bases between them. Germline CDR1 is LGHDT and CDR2 is YNNKEL (reference sequence). The chain's CDR3 is CASSQEGLLTNEQFF. The DNA of the CDR3 is TGTGCCAGCAGCCAAGAGGGCCTACTTACCAATGAGCAGTTCTTC.

The chain carries TRBV28 and TRBJ2-4, with a tentative D call TRBD2 (7 bases). Per germline, CDR1 MDHEN and CDR2 SYDVKM. Trimming shortened V by 5 bases and J by 4 bases, and 12 bases separated the two germline ends. The CDR3 runs to 14 residues. CDR3 sequence (DNA): TGTGCCAGCAGTGGGGGGGCGGTTAAAAACATTCAGTACTTC. Translated, it gives CASSGGAVKNIQYF.

This chain joins TRBV12-3 or TRBV12-4 and TRBJ1-5; D uncertain. Between the trimmed V and J ends, which lost 7 bases and 2 bases, there was a span of 15 bases. CDR3 size: 15 residues. CDR3 in amino acids: CASTLTGLGNQPQHF. The CDR3 DNA reads as TGTGCCAGCACCCTAACTGGATTGGGCAATCAGCCCCAGCATTTT.

This clonotype was counted at least ten times. The chain uses TRBV20-1 and TRBJ2-1; 14 bases agree with TRBD2. The V gene's germline CDR1 is DFQATT and CDR2 SNEGSKA (reference sequence). The CDR3 loop spans 19 amino acids. The J segment lost 3 bases and the V segment lost 1 base, leaving 11 bases of the junction unmatched. The CDR3 nucleotides are TGCAGTGCTAGAGCACAGGGACTAGCGGGGGAGGCCTACTACAATGAGCAGTTCTTC. It translates to CSARAQGLAGEAYYNEQFF.

This clonotype was picked up a small number of times. The chain has TRBV5-1 and TRBJ2-5; the D is unclear. Germline V gives CDR1 SGHRS, CDR2 YFSETQ. This CDR3 has 13 amino acids. Deletions cut 4 bases from V and 6 bases from J, with 13 bases between. CDR3: CASSEGSPKTQYF. The CDR3 coding sequence is TGCGCCAGCAGCGAAGGCAGTCCAAAGACCCAGTACTTC. The variable domain in full, with the rest retrieved from reference TRBV5-1 and TRBJ2-5, is KAGVTQTPRYLIKTRGQQVTLSCSPISGHRSVSWYQQTPGQGLQFLFEYFSETQRNKGNFPGRFSGRQFSNSRSEMNVSTLELGDSALYLCASSEGSPKTQYFGPGTRLLVL.

Note on this clonotype: This may come from a read error, since a much larger clone is one base off. The J gene is TRBJ2-1, the V gene TRBV5-1, with D tentatively TRBD1 (5 bases). Gene TRBJ2-7 matches the end of the DNA better, so the J call may be wrong. CDR3 length: 14 amino acids. From germline, CDR1 is SGHRS and CDR2 YFSETQ. For the CDR3, the DNA is TGCGCCAGCAGCGTGGCCCAGGGCGCCAACGAGCAGTACTTC. It translates to CASSVAQGANEQYF.

The gene calls are TRBV20-1 and TRBJ2-7, with D possibly called TRBD1 or TRBD2 (6 bases each). The CDR3 spans 14 residues. The V gene's germline CDR1 is DFQATT and CDR2 SNEGSKA (reference sequence). The CDR3 nucleotides are TGCAGCTCCAGGGTCCACGACGGGGGCAACGAGCAGTACTTC. Amino acid sequence: CSSRVHDGGNEQYF.

This clonotype was seen only a few times. The J gene is TRBJ1-5, the V gene TRBV9; no definite D call. V was pared by 4 bases and J by 0 bases, with 8 bases between. Germline V gene data show CDR1 as SGDLS and CDR2 as YYNGEE. The CDR3 is made up of 14 amino acids. The CDR3 nucleotides read TGTGCCAGCAGCCTTAAGAATAGCAATCAGCCCCAGCATTTT. Translation gives CASSLKNSNQPQHF. The entire variable domain, with the rest obtained from reference TRBV9 and TRBJ1-5, is as follows: DSGVTQTPKHLITATGQRVTLRCSPRSGDLSVYWYQQSLDQGLQFLIQYYNGEERAKGNILERFSAQQFPDLHSELNLSSLELGDSALYFCASSLKNSNQPQHFGDGTRLSIL.

This clonotype was seen more than once but under ten times. This chain links TRBV7-2 with TRBJ2-5; TRBD1 matches 8 bases. The CDR3 contains 16 residues. Per germline, CDR1 SGHTA and CDR2 FQGNSA. With V trimmed by 1 base and J by 1 base, 5 bases remained unmatched. Written as DNA, the CDR3 is TGTGCCAGCAGCTTAGGACAGGGGATCCTCCAAGAGACCCAGTACTTC. Its protein product is CASSLGQGILQETQYF.